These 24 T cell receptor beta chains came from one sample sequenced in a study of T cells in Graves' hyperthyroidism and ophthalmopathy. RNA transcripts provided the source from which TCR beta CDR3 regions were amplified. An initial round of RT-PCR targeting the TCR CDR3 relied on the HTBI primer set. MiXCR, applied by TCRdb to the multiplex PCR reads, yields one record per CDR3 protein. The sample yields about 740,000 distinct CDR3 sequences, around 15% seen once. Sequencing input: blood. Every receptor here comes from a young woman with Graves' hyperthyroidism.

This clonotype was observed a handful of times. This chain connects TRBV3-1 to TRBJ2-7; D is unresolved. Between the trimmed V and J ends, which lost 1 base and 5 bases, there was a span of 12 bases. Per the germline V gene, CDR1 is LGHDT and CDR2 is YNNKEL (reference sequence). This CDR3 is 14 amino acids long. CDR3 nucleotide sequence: TGTGCCAGCAGCCAAGCCAGATTTGGTAACGAGCAGTACTTC. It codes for CASSQARFGNEQYF.

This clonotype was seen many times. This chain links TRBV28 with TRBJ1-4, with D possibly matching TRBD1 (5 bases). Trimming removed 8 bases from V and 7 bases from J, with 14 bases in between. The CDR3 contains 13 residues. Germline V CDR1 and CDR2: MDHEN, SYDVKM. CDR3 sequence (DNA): TGTGCCAGCCGGGGCCGGTCGGGTGAAAAACTGTTTTTT. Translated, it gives CASRGRSGEKLFF. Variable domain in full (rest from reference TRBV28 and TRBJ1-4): DVKVTQSSRYLVKRTGEKVFLECVQDMDHENMFWYRQDPGLGLRLIYFSYDVKMKEKGDIPEGYSVSREKKERFSLILESASTNQTSMYLCASRGRSGEKLFFGSGTQLSVL.

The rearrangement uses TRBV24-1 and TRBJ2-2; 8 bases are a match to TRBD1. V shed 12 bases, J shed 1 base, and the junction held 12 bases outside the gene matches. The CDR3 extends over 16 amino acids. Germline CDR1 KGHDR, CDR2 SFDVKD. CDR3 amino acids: CAAKLTGTGNTGELFF. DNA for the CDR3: TGTGCCGCCAAACTAACCGGGACAGGGAACACCGGGGAGCTGTTTTTT.

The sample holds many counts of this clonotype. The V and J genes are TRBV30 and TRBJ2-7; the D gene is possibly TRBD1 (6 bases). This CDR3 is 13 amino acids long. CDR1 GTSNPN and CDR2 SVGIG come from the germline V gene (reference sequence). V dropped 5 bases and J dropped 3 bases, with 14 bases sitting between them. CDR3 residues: CAWEGTNGYEQYF. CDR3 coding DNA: TGTGCCTGGGAGGGGACAAACGGCTACGAGCAGTACTTC.

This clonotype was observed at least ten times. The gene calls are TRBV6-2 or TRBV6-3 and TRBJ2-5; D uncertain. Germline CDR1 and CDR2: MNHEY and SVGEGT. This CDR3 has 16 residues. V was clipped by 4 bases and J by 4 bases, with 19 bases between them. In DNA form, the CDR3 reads TGTGCCAGCAGTTCTCGTGGACCCACCGGTGGAGAGACCCAGTACTTC. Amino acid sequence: CASSSRGPTGGETQYF.

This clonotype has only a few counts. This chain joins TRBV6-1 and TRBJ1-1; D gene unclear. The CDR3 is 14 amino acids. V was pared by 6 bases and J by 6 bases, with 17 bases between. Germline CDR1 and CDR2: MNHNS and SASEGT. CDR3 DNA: TGTGCCAGCAGCCTTAACGTCCAAGGGTCTGAAGCTTTCTTT. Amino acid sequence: CASSLNVQGSEAFF.

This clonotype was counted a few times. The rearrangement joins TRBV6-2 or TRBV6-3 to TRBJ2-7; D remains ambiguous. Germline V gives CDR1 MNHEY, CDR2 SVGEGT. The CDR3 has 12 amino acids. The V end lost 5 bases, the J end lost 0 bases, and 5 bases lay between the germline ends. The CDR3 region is CASSQHSYEQYF. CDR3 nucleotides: TGTGCCAGCAGTCAGCACTCCTACGAGCAGTACTTC.

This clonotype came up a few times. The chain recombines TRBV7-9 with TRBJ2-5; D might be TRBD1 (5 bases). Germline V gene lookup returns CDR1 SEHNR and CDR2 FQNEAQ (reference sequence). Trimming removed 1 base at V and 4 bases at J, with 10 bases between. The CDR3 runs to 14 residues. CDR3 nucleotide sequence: TGTGCCAGCAGCTTAGGGGGCCTGGTAGAGACCCAGTACTTC. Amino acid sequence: CASSLGGLVETQYF.

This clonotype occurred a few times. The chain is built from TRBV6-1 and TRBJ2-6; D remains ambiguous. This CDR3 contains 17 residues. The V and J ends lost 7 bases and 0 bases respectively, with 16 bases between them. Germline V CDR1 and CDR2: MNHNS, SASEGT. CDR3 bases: TGTGCCAGCACCGAAGGGCGCCTACTCTCTGGGGCCAACGTCCTGACTTTC. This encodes CASTEGRLLSGANVLTF.

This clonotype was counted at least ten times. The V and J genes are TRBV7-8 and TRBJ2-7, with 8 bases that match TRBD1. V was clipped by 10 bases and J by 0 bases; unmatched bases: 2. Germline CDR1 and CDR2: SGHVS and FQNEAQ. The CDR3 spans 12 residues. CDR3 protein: CATDRVSYEQYF. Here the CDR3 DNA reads TGTGCCACGGACAGGGTCTCCTACGAGCAGTACTTC.

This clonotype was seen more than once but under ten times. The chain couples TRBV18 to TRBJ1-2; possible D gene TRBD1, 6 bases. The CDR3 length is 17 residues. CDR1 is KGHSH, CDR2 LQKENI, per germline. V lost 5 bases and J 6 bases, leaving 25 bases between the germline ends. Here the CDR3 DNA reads TGTGCCAGCTCATCCCTGACAACGCGGGGGGCTTCAAATGGCTACACCTTC. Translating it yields CASSSLTTRGASNGYTF.

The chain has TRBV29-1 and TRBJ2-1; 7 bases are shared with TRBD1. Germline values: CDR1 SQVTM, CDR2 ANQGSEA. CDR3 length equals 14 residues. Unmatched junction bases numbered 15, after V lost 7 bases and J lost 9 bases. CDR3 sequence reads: CSALDRVLLGEQFF. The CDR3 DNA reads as TGCAGCGCCCTCGACAGGGTCCTACTTGGTGAGCAGTTCTTC.

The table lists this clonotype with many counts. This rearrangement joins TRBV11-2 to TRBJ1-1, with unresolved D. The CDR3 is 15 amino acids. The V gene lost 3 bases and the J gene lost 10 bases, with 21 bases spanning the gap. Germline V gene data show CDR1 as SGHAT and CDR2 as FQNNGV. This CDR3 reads CASSFSQVLTRGAFF. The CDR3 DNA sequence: TGTGCCAGCAGCTTCAGTCAAGTGCTTACACGAGGAGCTTTCTTT.

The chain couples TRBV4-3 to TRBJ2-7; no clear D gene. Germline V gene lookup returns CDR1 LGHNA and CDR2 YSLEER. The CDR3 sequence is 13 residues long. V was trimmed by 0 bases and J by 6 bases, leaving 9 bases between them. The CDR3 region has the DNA TGCGCCAGCAGCCAAGATATGACTCCCGAGCAGTACTTC. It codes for CASSQDMTPEQYF.

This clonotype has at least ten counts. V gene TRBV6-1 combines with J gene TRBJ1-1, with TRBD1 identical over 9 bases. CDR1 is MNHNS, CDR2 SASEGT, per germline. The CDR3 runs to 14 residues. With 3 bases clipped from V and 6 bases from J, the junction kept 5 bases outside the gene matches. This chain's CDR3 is CASSDQGQGAEAFF. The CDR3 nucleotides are TGTGCCAGCAGTGATCAGGGACAGGGCGCTGAAGCTTTCTTT.

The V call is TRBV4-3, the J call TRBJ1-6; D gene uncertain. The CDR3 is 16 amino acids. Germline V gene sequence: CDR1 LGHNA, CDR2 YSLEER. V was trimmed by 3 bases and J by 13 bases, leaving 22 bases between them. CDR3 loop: CASSHLGRAKGSPLHF. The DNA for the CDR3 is TGCGCCAGCAGCCACCTGGGTCGGGCAAAGGGATCGCCCCTCCACTTT.

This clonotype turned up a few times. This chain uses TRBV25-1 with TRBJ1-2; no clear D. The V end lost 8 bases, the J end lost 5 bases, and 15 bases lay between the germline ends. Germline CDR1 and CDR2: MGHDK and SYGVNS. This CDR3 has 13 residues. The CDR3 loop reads CASAGPWPYGYTF. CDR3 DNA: TGTGCCAGCGCCGGGCCCTGGCCTTATGGCTACACCTTC.

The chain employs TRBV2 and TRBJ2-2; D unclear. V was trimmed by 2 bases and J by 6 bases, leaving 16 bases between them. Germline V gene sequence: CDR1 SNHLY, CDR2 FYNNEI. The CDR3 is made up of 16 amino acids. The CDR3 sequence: CASSEIRVSRAGELFF. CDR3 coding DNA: TGTGCCAGCAGTGAAATTCGGGTCTCCCGCGCCGGGGAGCTGTTTTTT.

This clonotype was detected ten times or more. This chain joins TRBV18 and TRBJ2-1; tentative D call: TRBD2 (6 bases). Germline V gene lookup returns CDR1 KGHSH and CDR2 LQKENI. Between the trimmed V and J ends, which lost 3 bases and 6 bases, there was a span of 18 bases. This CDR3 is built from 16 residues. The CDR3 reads CASSPLGAGRSNEQFF. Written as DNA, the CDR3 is TGTGCCAGCTCACCCCTTGGGGCGGGAAGGTCCAATGAGCAGTTCTTC.

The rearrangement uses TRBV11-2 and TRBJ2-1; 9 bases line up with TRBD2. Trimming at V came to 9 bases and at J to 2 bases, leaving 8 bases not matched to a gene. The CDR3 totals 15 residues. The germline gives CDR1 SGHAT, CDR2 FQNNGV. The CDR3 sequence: CASRHSGRPYNEQFF. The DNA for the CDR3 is TGTGCCAGTAGACATAGCGGGAGACCCTACAATGAGCAGTTCTTC.

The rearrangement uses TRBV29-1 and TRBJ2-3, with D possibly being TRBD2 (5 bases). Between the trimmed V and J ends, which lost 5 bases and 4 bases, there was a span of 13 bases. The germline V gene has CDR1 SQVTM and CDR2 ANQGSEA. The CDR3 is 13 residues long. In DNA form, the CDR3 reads TGCAGCGTTTCTGAGGGCAAAGCAGATACGCAGTATTTT. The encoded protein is CSVSEGKADTQYF.

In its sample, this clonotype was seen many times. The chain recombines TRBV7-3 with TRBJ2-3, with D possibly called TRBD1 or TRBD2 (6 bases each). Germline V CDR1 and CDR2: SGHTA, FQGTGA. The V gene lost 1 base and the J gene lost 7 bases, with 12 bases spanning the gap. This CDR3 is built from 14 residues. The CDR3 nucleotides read TGTGCCAGCAGCTTAAGAGGGGGAGGTCATACGCAGTATTTT. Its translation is CASSLRGGGHTQYF.

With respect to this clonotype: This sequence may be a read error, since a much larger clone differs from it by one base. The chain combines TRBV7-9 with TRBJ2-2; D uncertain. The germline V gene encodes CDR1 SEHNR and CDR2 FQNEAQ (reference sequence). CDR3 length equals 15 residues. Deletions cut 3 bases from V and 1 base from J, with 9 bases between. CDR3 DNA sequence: TGTGCCAGCAGCTTGCAGATCGGGAACACCGGGGAGCTGTTTTTT. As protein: CASSLQIGNTGELFF.

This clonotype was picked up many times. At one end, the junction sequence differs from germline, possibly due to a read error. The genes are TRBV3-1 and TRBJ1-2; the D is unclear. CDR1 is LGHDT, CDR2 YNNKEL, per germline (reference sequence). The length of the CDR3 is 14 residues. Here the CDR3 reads CASSQDQINYGYTF. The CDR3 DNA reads TGCGCCAGCAGCCAAGATCAAATTAACTATGGCTACACCTTC.